Listed below are T cell receptor beta chains from one sample, sequenced in a study of cytomegalovirus exposure and HLA in healthy donors. The table came from immunoSEQ multiplex PCR; TCRdb's copy has only in-frame clones and leaves some out. The data contain 100,000 to 150,000 clones, 70% to 85% of them singletons. Sequenced material: PBMCs. The origin of the receptors is a woman aged 45-65 years in good health and CMV-seronegative. Both conserved end residues are part of each CDR3. D genes are given only for firm matches.

v_gene	j_gene	d_gene	CDR3nt	CDR3aa
TRBV6-6	TRBJ2-2	TRBD2	TGTGCCAGCAGCCGGACTAGCGTAGGTAGCACCGGGGAGCTGTTTTTT	CASSRTSVGSTGELFF
TRBV4-2	TRBJ2-7	TRBD2	TGTGCCAGCAGCCAAGATCTTGCGGGAGAAGGAGAGCAGTACTTC	CASSQDLAGEGEQYF
TRBV2	TRBJ2-3	-	TGTGCCAGCAGTGAAAGCGTCACGCAGTATTTT	CASSESVTQYF
TRBV4-1	TRBJ2-7	TRBD1	TGCGCCAGCAGCCCTACGACAGGGGAGTATTCCGAGCAGTACTTC	CASSPTTGEYSEQYF
TRBV6-5	TRBJ2-5	-	TGTGCCAGCAGTTACGACATCCAAGAGACCCAGTACTTC	CASSYDIQETQYF
TRBV11-1	TRBJ2-2	-	TGTGCCAGCAGCTCGACAGTACGTGGGGCCGGGGAGCTGTTTTTT	CASSSTVRGAGELFF
TRBV10-2	TRBJ2-5	TRBD2	TGCGCCAGCAGTGATGGACTAGCGGGACTTGTTTTCGAGACCCAGTACTTC	CASSDGLAGLVFETQYF
TRBV11-1	TRBJ2-7	TRBD2	TGTGCCAGCGCCACGGGGGGGCCCGAGCAGTACTTC	CASATGGPEQYF
TRBV20-1	TRBJ1-1	-	TGCAGTGCTAGTAGGAACACTGAAGCTTTCTTT	CSASRNTEAFF
TRBV6-1	TRBJ2-5	TRBD1	TGTGCCAGCAGGGAAGGACAGGGGATTTCGTACTTC	CASREGQGISYF
TRBV28	TRBJ1-6	-	TGTGCCAGCAGCTCTCTGGGAGCAGGCCCTAATTCACCCCTCCACTTT	CASSSLGAGPNSPLHF
TRBV15	TRBJ1-6	TRBD1	TGTGCCACCAGCAGGGGACAGGGGGGGAATTCACCCCTCCACTTT	CATSRGQGGNSPLHF
TRBV19	TRBJ2-6	-	TGTGCCAGTACGCGGGCCCTCTCTGGGGCCAACGTCCTGACTTTC	CASTRALSGANVLTF
TRBV6-5	TRBJ1-2	-	TGTGCCAGCAGTACCAGGGGAGGGAACTATGGCTACACCTTC	CASSTRGGNYGYTF
TRBV19	TRBJ1-3	-	TGTGCCAGTAGTTGGAGGGAGGAGTCCGGAAACACCATATATTTT	CASSWREESGNTIYF